This T cell receptor beta chain emerged from a study of cytomegalovirus exposure and HLA in healthy donors. Points from the study as a whole: The investigators catalogued 150 to 200 TCR beta chains as cytomegalovirus-associated. Cytomegalovirus status was reportedly diagnosed by the classifier with high sensitivity and specificity.

Of note for this clone: The antigen is undetermined.

The CDR3 covers 15 residues. The germline gives CDR1 SGHRS, CDR2 YFSETQ. V lost 0 bases, J lost 5 bases, and 14 bases lay in between. Libraries were prepared by immunoSEQ multiplex PCR; TCRdb keeps only in-frame clonotypes and omits some of them. The table has over 110,000 clones, around 84% seen once. The chain links TRBV5-1 to TRBJ1-1; D is possibly TRBD1 (6 bases). The receptor was derived from a man aged 18 to 30 in good health and CMV-seropositive. The sample taken for sequencing was PBMCs. The CDR3 sequence is CASSLGVRGYTEAFF. The CDR3 DNA follows: TGCGCCAGCAGCTTGGGGGTCAGGGGATATACTGAAGCTTTCTTT.